The TCR beta chain described here comes from a study of shared clonotypes between healthy human individuals. Once extracted for a subset, genomic DNA was divided evenly among several immunoSEQ plates. The method was immunoSEQ multiplex PCR; TCRdb's version includes in-frame clones alone and lacks a portion of them. The sample lists approximately 2.5 million clones, approximately 93% occurring once. Germline V gene sequence: CDR1 SGHAT, CDR2 FQNNGV. The ends were cut back, 5 bases at V and 0 bases at J, with 10 bases in the middle. The CDR3 contains 14 residues. The clonotype was recovered from a man younger than 30 in good health. Some clones in this sample may be carry-over from other donors' samples. Input material: naive CD4+ T cells from PBMCs. Subset noted: CD45RA+ positively selected. The chain joins TRBV11-2 to TRBJ1-2; D gene uncertain. This CDR3 is CASSRFPANYGYTF. The CDR3 region has the DNA TGTGCCAGCAGCCGTTTCCCGGCTAACTATGGCTACACCTTC.